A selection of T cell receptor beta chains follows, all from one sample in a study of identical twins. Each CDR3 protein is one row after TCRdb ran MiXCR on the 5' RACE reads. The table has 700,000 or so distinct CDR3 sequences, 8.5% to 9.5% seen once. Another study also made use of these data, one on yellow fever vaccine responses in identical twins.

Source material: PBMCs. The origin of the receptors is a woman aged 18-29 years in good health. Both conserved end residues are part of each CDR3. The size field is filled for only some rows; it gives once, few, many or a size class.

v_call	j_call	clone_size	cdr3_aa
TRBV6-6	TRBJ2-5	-	CASSYSNSGVYF
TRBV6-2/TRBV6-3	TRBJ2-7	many	CASSKGDYEQYF
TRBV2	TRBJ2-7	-	CASSDETDDYEQYF
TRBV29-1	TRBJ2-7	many	CSVSRAGGSSYEQYF
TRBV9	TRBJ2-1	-	CASSVASGQGVDNEQFF
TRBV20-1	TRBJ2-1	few	CSARSIPEQFF
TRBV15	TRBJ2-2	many	CATSREDGELFF
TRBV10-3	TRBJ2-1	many	CAIKGGSSYNEQFF
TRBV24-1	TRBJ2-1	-	CATGGTSGREGGSYNEQFF
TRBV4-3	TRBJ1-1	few	CASSPDVEFEAFF
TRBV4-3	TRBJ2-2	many	CASSPMTDRGELFF
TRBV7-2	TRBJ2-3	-	CASSSGLAGHADTQYF
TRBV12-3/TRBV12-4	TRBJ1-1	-	CASTRRDSVSEAFF
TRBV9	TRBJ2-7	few	CASSPRTELGEQYF
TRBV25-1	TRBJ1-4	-	CASSKQGETNEKLFF
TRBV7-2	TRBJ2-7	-	CASSLADRGGSYEQYF
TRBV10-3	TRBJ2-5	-	CAISLRDRGETQYF
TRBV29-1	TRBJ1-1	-	CSVAAGMNTEAFF
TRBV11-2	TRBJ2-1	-	CASSLGPMDEQFF
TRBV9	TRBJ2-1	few	CASSAGDPHNEQFF
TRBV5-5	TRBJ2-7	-	CASSLYPGEGTGEQYF
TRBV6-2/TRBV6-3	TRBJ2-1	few	CASTIGLDAYNEQFF
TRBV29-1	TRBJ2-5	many	CSVRTQGYQETQYF
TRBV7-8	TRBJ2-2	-	CASSLGLGGGTGELFF
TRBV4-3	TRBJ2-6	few	CASSQEAGVGANVLTF
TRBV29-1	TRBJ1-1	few	CSTGQGGGRSEAFF
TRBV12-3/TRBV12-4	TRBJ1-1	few	CASSLSSGTEKGTEAFF
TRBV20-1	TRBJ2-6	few	CSAIWDRGLSGANVLTF
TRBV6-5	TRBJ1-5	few	CASSYSPIRPQHF
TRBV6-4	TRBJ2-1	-	CASSDVAYNYNEQFF
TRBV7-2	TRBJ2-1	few	CASSYLAGGVYEQFF
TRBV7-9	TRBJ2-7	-	CASRNSGERNEQYF
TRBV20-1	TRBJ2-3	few	CSASPLTGGGVTDTQYF
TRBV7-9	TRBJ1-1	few	CASSSFTQNTEAFF
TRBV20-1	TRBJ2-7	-	CSASSPGQHQITEQYF
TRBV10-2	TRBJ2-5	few	CASRAPGLAGQETQYF
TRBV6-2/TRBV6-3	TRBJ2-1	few	CASSWSGGAREQFF
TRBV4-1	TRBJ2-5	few	CASSQGWGRMTETQYF
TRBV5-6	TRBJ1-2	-	CASSLEGTGATFSGYTF
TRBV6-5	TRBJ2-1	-	CASSYSIPGTGGRDEQFF
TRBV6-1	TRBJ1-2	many	CASRSPDLYGYTF
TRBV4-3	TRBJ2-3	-	CASSQAWAATLSTDTQYF
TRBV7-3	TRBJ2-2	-	CASSHWTGAGGELFF
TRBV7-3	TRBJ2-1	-	CASSTYPGQGGNEQFF
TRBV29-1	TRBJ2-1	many	CSVEGNLAGRSYNEQFF
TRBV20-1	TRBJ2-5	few	CSAPSATSVQKETQYF
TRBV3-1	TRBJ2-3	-	CASSQEGGIMADTQYF
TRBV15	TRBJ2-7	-	CATSRGSEHPWEQYF
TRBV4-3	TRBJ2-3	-	CASTPNGLAGGTDTQYF
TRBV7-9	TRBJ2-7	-	CASSPRDVGYEQYF
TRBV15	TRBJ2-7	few	CATSRVIGAVGAYEQYF
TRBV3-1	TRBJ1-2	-	CASSHNTGQIYYGYTF
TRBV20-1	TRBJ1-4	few	CSAPTGDEKLFF
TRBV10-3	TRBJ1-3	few	CAIRKRTGVGNTIYF
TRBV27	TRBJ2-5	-	CASSSWGSQETQYF